This TCR beta chain stems from a study of technical replicates of blood from several donors. Unmatched junction bases numbered 4, after V lost 0 bases and J lost 5 bases. The CDR3 has 15 residues. The germline V gene has CDR1 LGHNA and CDR2 YSLEER. The table lists this clone with a few counts. The table came from immunoSEQ multiplex PCR; TCRdb's copy has only in-frame clones and leaves some out. The sample lists about 71,000 clones, 70% to 90% seen once, with 4.6% in the top ten. This chain connects TRBV4-3 to TRBJ1-5, with 7 bases matching TRBD1. The receptor was isolated from a human donor in good health. Some clones in this sample may be carry-over from other donors' samples. The sample was PBMCs. CDR3 region: CASSQDYTGDQPQHF. The CDR3 DNA reads as TGCGCCAGCAGCCAAGATTACACAGGGGATCAGCCCCAGCATTTT.